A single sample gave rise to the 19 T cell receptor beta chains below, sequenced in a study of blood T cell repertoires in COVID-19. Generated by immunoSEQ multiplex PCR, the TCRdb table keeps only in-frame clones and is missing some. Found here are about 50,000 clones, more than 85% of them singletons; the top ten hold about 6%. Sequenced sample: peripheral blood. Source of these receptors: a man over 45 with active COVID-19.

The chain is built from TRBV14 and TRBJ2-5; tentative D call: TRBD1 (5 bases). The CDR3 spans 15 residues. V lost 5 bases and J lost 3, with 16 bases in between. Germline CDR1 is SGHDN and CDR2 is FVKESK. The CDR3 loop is CASSWGLGAKETQYF. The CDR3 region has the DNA TGTGCCAGCAGCTGGGGATTAGGGGCAAAAGAGACCCAGTACTTC.

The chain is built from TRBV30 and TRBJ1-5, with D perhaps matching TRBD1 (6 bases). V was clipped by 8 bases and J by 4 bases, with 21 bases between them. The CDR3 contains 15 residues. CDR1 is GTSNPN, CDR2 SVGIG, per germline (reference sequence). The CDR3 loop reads CAAKTRTAENQPQHF. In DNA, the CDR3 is TGTGCCGCTAAAACCAGGACAGCCGAAAATCAGCCCCAGCATTTT.

CDR3: CASSLRTALNEQFF. CDR3 DNA: TGTGCCAGCAGCCTCCGGACAGCGCTTAATGAGCAGTTCTTC. The chain couples TRBV14 to TRBJ2-1, with D possibly TRBD1 on 6 matching bases. The CDR3 is 14 amino acids. Trimming took 4 bases from V and 7 from J, leaving 14 bases between them. Germline V gene lookup returns CDR1 SGHDN and CDR2 FVKESK.

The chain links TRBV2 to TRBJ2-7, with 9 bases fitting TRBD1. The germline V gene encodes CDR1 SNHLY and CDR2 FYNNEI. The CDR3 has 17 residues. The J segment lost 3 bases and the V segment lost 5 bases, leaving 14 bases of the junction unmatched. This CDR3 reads CASSPGTGKGKGYEQYF. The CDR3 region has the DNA TGTGCCAGCAGTCCCGGGACAGGGAAAGGGAAAGGCTACGAGCAGTACTTC.

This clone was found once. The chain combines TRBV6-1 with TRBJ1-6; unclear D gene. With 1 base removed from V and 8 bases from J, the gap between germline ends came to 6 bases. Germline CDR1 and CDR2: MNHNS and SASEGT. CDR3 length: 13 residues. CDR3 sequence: CASSEVNYSPLHF. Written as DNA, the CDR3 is TGTGCCAGCAGTGAAGTAAACTATTCACCCCTCCACTTT.

The CDR3 protein is CASSLYQGRLNQPQHF. CDR3 sequence (DNA): TGTGCCAGCAGCTTATATCAGGGGCGCCTCAATCAGCCCCAGCATTTT. The chain is built from TRBV5-6 and TRBJ1-5; tentative D call: TRBD1 (6 bases). The germline gives CDR1 SGHDT, CDR2 YYEEEE. There are 16 residues in the CDR3. Trimming pared 2 bases from V and 3 bases from J, leaving 15 bases between.

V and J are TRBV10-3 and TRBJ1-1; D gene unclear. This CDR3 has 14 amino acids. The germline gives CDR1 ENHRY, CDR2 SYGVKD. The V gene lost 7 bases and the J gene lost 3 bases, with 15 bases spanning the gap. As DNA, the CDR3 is TGTGCCATCAAGGTGCACGGCGACTACACTGAAGCTTTCTTT. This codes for CAIKVHGDYTEAFF.

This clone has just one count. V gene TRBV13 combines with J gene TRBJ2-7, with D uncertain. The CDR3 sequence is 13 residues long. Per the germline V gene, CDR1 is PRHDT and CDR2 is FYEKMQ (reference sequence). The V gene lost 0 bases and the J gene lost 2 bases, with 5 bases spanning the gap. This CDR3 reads CASSLGRTYEQYF. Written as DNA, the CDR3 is TGTGCCAGCAGCTTAGGCCGTACCTACGAGCAGTACTTC.

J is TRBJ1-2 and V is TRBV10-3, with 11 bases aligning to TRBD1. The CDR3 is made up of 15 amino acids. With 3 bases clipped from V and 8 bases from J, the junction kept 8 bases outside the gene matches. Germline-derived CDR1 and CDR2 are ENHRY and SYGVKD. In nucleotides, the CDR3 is TGTGCCATCAGTGAAGGGACAGGGGGACCCTCGGGCTACACCTTC. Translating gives CAISEGTGGPSGYTF.

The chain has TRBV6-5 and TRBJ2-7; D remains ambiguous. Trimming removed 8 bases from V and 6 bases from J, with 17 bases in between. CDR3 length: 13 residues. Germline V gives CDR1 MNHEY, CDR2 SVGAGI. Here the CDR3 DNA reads TGTGCCAGCGCAAGGTTCCAGACGGGCGAGCAGTACTTC. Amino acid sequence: CASARFQTGEQYF.

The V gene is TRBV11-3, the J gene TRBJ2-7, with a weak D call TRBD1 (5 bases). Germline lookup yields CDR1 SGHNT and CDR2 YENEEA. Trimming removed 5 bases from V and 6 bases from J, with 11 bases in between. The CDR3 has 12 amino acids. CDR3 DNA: TGTGCCAGCAGCACCTGGGGCGGCGAGCAGTACTTC. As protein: CASSTWGGEQYF.

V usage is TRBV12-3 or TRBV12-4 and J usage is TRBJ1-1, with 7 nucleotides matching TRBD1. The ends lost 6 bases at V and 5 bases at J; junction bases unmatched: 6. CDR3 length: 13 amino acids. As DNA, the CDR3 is TGTGCCAGCAGGGCGATACAGGGGACTGAAGCTTTCTTT. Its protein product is CASRAIQGTEAFF.

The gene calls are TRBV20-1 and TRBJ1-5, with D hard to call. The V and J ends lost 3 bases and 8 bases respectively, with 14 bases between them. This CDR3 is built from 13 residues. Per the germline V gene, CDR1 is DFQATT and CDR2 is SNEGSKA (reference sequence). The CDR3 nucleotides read TGCAGTGCTAGTGAGTCCCTTCGGGAGCCCCAGCATTTT. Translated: CSASESLREPQHF.

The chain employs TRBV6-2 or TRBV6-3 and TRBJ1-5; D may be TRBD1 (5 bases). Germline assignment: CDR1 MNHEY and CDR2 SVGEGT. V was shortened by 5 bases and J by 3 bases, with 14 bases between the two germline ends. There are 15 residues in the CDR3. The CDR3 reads CASSAWDSFNQPQHF. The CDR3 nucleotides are TGTGCCAGCAGTGCTTGGGACTCCTTCAATCAGCCCCAGCATTTT.

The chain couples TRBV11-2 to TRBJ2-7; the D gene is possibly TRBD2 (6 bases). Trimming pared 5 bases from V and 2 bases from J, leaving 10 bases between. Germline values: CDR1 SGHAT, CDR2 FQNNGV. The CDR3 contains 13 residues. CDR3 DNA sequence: TGTGCCAGCAGCCCCCGGGGGACCTACGAGCAGTACTTC. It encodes CASSPRGTYEQYF. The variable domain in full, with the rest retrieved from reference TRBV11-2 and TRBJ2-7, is EAGVAQSPRYKIIEKRQSVAFWCNPISGHATLYWYQQILGQGPKLLIQFQNNGVVDDSQLPKDRFSAERLKGVDSTLKIQPAKLEDSAVYLCASSPRGTYEQYFGPGTRLTVT.

CDR3 coding DNA: TGTGCCAGCAGTGATCCGGGAAGGTTGTATGGCTACACCTTC. Translated, it gives CASSDPGRLYGYTF. This chain uses TRBV28 with TRBJ1-2; D ambiguous. V was shortened by 5 bases and J by 5 bases, with 15 bases between the two germline ends. The CDR3 is made up of 14 amino acids. Germline values: CDR1 MDHEN, CDR2 SYDVKM.

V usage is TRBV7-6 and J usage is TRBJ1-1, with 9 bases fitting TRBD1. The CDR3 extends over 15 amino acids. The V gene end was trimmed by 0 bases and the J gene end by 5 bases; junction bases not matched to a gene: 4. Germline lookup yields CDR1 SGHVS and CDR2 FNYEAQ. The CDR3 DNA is TGTGCCAGCAGCTTAGCACAGGGGGCGAGAACTGAAGCTTTCTTT. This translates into CASSLAQGARTEAFF.

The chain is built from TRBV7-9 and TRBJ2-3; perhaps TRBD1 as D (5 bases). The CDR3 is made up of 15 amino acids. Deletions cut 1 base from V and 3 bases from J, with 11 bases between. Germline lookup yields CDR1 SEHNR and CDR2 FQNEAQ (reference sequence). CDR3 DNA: TGTGCCAGCAGCTTAGGGGGCTTTCGTACAGATACGCAGTATTTT. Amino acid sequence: CASSLGGFRTDTQYF. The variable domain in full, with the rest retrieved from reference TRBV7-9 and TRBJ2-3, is DTGVSQNPRHKITKRGQNVTFRCDPISEHNRLYWYRQTLGQGPEFLTYFQNEAQLEKSRLLSDRFSAERPKGSFSTLEIQRTEQGDSAMYLCASSLGGFRTDTQYFGPGTRLTVL.

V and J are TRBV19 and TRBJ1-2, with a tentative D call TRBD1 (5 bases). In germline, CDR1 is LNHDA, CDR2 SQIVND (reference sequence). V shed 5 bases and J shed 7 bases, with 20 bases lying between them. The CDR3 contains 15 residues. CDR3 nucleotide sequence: TGTGCCAGTAGTGGGAAGCAGGGTGGGTCCGGTGGCTACACCTTC. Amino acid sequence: CASSGKQGGSGGYTF.